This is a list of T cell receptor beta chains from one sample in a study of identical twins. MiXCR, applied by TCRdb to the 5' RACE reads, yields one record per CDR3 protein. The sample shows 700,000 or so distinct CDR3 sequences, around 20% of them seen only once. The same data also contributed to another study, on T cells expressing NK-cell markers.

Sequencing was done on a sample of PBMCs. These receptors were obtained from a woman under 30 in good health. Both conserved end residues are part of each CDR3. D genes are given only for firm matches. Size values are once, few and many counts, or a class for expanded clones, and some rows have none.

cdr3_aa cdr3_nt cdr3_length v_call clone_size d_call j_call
CASSPPTSNEQFF TGTGCCAGCAGCCCCCCTACTAGCAATGAGCAGTTCTTC 13 TRBV3-1 . . TRBJ2-1
CSALLRNTQYF TGCAGTGCTCTACTCAGAAATACGCAGTATTTT 11 TRBV20-1 few . TRBJ2-3
CASTPRGGNYGYTF TGTGCCAGCACCCCCAGGGGCGGCAACTATGGCTACACCTTC 14 TRBV12-3/TRBV12-4 . . TRBJ1-2
CSAPGQSYSEQYF TGCAGTGCGCCGGGACAGTCGTACTCCGAGCAGTACTTC 13 TRBV20-1 . TRBD1 TRBJ2-7
CASSQGHRESGYTF TGTGCCAGCAGCCAAGGCCACAGGGAGTCTGGCTACACCTTC 14 TRBV3-1 . . TRBJ1-2
CASSQDGGGLGVDTQYF TGCGCCAGCAGCCAAGATGGCGGAGGGCTAGGTGTTGATACGCAGTATTTT 17 TRBV4-3 once . TRBJ2-3
CASSFSSSGEDTDTQYF TGTGCCAGCAGTTTTTCGTCTAGCGGGGAAGACACAGATACGCAGTATTTT 17 TRBV12-3/TRBV12-4 . TRBD2 TRBJ2-3
CSAIYVVDTQYF TGCAGTGCCATCTATGTTGTGGATACGCAGTATTTT 12 TRBV20-1 . . TRBJ2-3
CASCTGRSTEAFF TGTGCCAGCTGTACAGGGAGGAGCACTGAAGCTTTCTTT 13 TRBV27 . . TRBJ1-1
CASSPDGKNTEAFF TGCGCCAGCAGCCCGGACGGAAAGAACACTGAAGCTTTCTTT 14 TRBV5-1 many . TRBJ1-1
CSARDRDRSYTEAFF TGCAGTGCTAGAGATCGCGACAGGTCCTACACTGAAGCTTTCTTT 15 TRBV20-1 . . TRBJ1-1
CASSSYRDAEQFF TGTGCCAGCAGTTCCTACAGGGACGCTGAGCAGTTCTTC 13 TRBV6-5 few . TRBJ2-1
CASSLTSGREETQYF TGCGCCAGCAGCCTGACTAGCGGGAGGGAAGAGACCCAGTACTTC 15 TRBV4-3 . TRBD2 TRBJ2-5
CASSEATSAWDEQFF TGCGCCAGCAGCGAGGCGACCTCAGCCTGGGATGAGCAGTTCTTC 15 TRBV5-1 . . TRBJ2-1
CATQVSGNEETQYF TGTGCCACCCAAGTAAGTGGAAACGAAGAGACCCAGTACTTC 14 TRBV10-3 few . TRBJ2-5
CASSLSSNTRWETQYF TGTGCCAGCAGTTTATCGTCCAATACTCGGTGGGAGACCCAGTACTTC 16 TRBV27 . . TRBJ2-5
CASSRPGTDTGELFF TGTGCCAGCAGTCGACCCGGGACAGATACCGGGGAGCTGTTTTTT 15 TRBV6-1 . TRBD1 TRBJ2-2
CASSTPPTSGRAYEQYF TGCGCCAGCAGCACGCCACCAACTAGCGGGAGGGCCTACGAGCAGTACTTC 17 TRBV5-1 . TRBD2 TRBJ2-7
CASSFGTGGYEQYF TGCGCCAGCAGCTTTGGGACAGGTGGCTACGAGCAGTACTTC 14 TRBV5-1 many TRBD1 TRBJ2-7
CASGVPLSSYNEQFF TGTGCTAGTGGCGTGCCCCTGAGCTCCTACAATGAGCAGTTCTTC 15 TRBV12-5 . . TRBJ2-1
CASSLRGLATTTDTQYF TGCGCCAGCAGCTTACGGGGACTAGCGACTACCACAGATACGCAGTATTTT 17 TRBV4-1 . TRBD2 TRBJ2-3
CASSGQGLKLFF TGTGCCAGCAGTGGACAGGGATTAAAACTGTTTTTT 12 TRBV12-3/TRBV12-4 . TRBD1 TRBJ1-4
CASSQDSRTEAFF TGCGCCAGCAGCCAAGACAGCCGGACTGAAGCTTTCTTT 13 TRBV4-3 few . TRBJ1-1
CASRTGYEQYF TGTGCCAGCAGAACAGGTTACGAGCAGTACTTC 11 TRBV12-3/TRBV12-4 many . TRBJ2-7
CASSWGGPTPDTQYF TGTGCCAGCAGCTGGGGGGGGCCCACGCCAGATACGCAGTATTTT 15 TRBV6-2/TRBV6-3 . . TRBJ2-3
CASSSYGQTLGQYF TGTGCCAGCAGCTCCTACGGACAGACCCTAGGGCAGTACTTC 14 TRBV5-5 few . TRBJ2-7
CSTSETGDSTEAFF TGCAGTACCTCAGAGACAGGGGATTCCACTGAAGCTTTCTTT 14 TRBV20-1 many TRBD1 TRBJ1-1
CASSFGHGYTF TGTGCCAGCAGCTTCGGCCATGGCTACACCTTC 11 TRBV5-6 . . TRBJ1-2
CSARDYRNYNEQFF TGCAGTGCTCGGGACTACAGAAACTACAATGAGCAGTTCTTC 14 TRBV20-1 medium-sized TRBD2 TRBJ2-1
CASSPTAGEINEQFF TGTGCCAGCAGCCCCACAGCGGGAGAAATAAATGAGCAGTTCTTC 15 TRBV7-7 few TRBD2 TRBJ2-1
CASSNTGGSGELFF TGTGCCAGCAGCAACACAGGGGGCAGCGGGGAGCTGTTTTTT 14 TRBV9 . TRBD1 TRBJ2-2
CASSVDWEVHEQFF TGTGCCAGCAGCGTAGATTGGGAGGTTCATGAGCAGTTCTTC 14 TRBV9 . . TRBJ2-1
CAWSLWGTGELFF TGTGCCTGGAGCCTATGGGGGACCGGGGAGCTGTTTTTT 13 TRBV30 few . TRBJ2-2
CASSWTGSNQPQHF TGTGCCAGCAGCTGGACAGGTAGCAATCAGCCCCAGCATTTT 14 TRBV11-2 . TRBD1 TRBJ1-5
CSVGQNYGYTF TGCAGCGTTGGACAGAACTATGGCTACACCTTC 11 TRBV29-1 many . TRBJ1-2
CASSYGKTSGRATYEQYF TGTGCCAGCAGTTATGGTAAGACTAGCGGGAGGGCCACCTACGAGCAGTACTTC 18 TRBV27 few TRBD2 TRBJ2-7
CASSLQTGSEQYF TGTGCCAGCAGTTTACAGACAGGTAGCGAGCAGTACTTC 13 TRBV12-3/TRBV12-4 few . TRBJ2-7
CASTLGRETQYF TGTGCCAGCACCCTAGGGCGGGAGACCCAGTACTTC 12 TRBV12-3/TRBV12-4 few . TRBJ2-5
CASSGGQGGQETQYF TGTGCCAGCAGTGGGGGACAAGGGGGCCAAGAGACCCAGTACTTC 15 TRBV12-3/TRBV12-4 . . TRBJ2-5
CASSLPGGGAHNEQFF TGTGCCAGCAGTCTGCCGGGAGGGGGGGCACACAATGAGCAGTTCTTC 16 TRBV12-3/TRBV12-4 . TRBD2 TRBJ2-1